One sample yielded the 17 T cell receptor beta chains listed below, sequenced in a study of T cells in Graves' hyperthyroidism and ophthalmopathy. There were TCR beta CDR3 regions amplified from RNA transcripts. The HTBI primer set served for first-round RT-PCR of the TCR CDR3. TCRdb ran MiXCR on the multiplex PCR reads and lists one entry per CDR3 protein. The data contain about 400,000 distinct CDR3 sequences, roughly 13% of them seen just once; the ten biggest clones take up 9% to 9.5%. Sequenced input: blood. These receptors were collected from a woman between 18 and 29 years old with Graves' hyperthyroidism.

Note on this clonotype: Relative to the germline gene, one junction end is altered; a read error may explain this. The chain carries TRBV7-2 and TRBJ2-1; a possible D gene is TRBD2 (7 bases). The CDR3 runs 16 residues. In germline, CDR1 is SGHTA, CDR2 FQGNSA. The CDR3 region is CANSLVRGGAISEQFF. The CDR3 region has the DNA TGTGCCAACAGCTTAGTCCGAGGGGGGGCAATCTCCGAGCAGTTCTTC.

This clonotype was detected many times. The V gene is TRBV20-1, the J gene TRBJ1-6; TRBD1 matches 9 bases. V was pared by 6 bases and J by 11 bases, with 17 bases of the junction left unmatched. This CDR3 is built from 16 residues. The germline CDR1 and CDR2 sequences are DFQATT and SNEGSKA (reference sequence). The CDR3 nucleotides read TGCAGTGCATTAGGGGGGGGACAGGGCATTGGGACACCCCTCCACTTT. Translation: CSALGGGQGIGTPLHF.

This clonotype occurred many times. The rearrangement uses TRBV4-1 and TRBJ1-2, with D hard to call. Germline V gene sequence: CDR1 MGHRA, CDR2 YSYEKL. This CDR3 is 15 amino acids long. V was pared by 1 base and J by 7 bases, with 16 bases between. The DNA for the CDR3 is TGCGCCAGCAGCCAAGCTCCGATGGGGTCGGCTGGCTACACCTTC. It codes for CASSQAPMGSAGYTF.

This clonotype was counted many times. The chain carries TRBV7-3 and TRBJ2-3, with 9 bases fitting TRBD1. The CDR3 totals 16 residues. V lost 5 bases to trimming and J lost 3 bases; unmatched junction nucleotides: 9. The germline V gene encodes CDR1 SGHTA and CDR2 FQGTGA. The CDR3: CASSPGTGRFTDTQYF. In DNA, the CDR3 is TGTGCCAGCAGCCCCGGGACAGGGAGGTTTACAGATACGCAGTATTTT.

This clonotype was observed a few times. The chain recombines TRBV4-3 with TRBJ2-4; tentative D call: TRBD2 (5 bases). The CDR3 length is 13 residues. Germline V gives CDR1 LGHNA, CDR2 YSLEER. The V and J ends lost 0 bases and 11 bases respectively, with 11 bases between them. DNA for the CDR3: TGCGCCAGCAGCCAAGATTTTTACGGGGTTCAGTACTTC. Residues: CASSQDFYGVQYF.

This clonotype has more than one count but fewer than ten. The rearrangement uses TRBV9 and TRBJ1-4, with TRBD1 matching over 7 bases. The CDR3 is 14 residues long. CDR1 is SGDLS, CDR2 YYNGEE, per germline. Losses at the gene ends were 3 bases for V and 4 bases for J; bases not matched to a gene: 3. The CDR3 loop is CASSAGTDNEKLFF. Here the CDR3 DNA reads TGTGCCAGCAGCGCCGGGACAGATAATGAAAAACTGTTTTTT.

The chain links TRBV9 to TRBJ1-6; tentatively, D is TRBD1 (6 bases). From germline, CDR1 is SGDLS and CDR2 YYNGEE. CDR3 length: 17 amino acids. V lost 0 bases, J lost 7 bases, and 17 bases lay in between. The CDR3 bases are TGTGCCAGCAGCGTAGTCTCCGGGCAGGGGCTCAATTCACCCCTCCACTTT. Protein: CASSVVSGQGLNSPLHF. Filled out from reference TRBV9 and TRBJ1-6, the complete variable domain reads DSGVTQTPKHLITATGQRVTLRCSPRSGDLSVYWYQQSLDQGLQFLIQYYNGEERAKGNILERFSAQQFPDLHSELNLSSLELGDSALYFCASSVVSGQGLNSPLHFGNGTRLTVT.

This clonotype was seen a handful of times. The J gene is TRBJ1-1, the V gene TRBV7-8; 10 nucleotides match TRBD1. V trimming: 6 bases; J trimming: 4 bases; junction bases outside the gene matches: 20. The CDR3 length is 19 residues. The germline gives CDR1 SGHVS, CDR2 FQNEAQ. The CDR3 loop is CASRRFAGGGTGEGTEAFF. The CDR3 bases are TGTGCCAGCAGGAGGTTCGCTGGGGGGGGGACAGGGGAAGGCACTGAAGCTTTCTTT.

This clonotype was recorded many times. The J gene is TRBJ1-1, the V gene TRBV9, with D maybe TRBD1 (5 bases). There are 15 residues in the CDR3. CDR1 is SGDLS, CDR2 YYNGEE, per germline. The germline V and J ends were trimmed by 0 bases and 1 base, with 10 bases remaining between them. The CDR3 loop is CASSVGGGRNTEAFF. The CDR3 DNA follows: TGTGCCAGCAGCGTAGGGGGGGGACGGAACACTGAAGCTTTCTTT.

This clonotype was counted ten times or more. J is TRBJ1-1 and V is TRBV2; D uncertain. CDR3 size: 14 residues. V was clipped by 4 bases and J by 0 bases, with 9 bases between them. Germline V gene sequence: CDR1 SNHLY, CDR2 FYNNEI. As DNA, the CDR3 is TGTGCCAGCAGTGTTGGCTCTGTGAACACTGAAGCTTTCTTT. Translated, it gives CASSVGSVNTEAFF.

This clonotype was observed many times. In nucleotides, the CDR3 is TGTGCCAGCAGCTTCCGGGACCGAGGAGAGACCCAGTACTTC. Translated, it gives CASSFRDRGETQYF. The rearrangement links TRBV7-8 to TRBJ2-5; either TRBD1 or TRBD2 may fit D (5 bases each). This CDR3 has 14 amino acids. Trimming left V 3 bases short and J 4 bases short, with 12 bases between. Germline V gene data show CDR1 as SGHVS and CDR2 as FQNEAQ. The whole variable domain, remainder taken from reference TRBV7-8 and TRBJ2-5, is GAGVSQSPRYKVAKRGQDVALRCDPISGHVSLFWYQQALGQGPEFLTYFQNEAQLDKSGLPSDRFFAERPEGSVSTLKIQRTQQEDSAVYLCASSFRDRGETQYFGPGTRLLVL.

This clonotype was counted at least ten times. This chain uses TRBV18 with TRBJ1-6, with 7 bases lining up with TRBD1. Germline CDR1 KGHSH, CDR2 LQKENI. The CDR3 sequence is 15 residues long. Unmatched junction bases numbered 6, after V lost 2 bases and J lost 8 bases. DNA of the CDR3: TGTGCCAGCTCACCAGGTAACAGGGGCGATTCACCCCTCCACTTT. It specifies CASSPGNRGDSPLHF.

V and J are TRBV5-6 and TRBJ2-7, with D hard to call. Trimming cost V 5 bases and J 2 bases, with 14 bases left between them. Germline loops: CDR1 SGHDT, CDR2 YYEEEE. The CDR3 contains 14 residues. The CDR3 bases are TGTGCCAGCAGATCAATCCAGGTCCCCTACGAGCAGTACTTC. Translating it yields CASRSIQVPYEQYF.

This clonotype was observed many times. In DNA, the CDR3 is TGTGCCAGCAGTGACAACAGGAACTATGGCTACACCTTC. This translates into CASSDNRNYGYTF. The chain joins TRBV6-4 to TRBJ1-2, with TRBD1 as a possible D gene (5 bases). The CDR3 is made up of 13 amino acids. From germline, CDR1 is MRHNA and CDR2 SNTAGT. V was pared by 2 bases and J by 2 bases, with 6 bases between.

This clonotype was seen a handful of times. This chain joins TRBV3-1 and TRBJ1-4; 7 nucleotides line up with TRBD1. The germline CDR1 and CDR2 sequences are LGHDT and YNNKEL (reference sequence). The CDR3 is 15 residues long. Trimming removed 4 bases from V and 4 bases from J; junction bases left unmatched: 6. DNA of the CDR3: TGTGCCAGCAGCCGACGACAGGGAATTAATGAAAAACTGTTTTTT. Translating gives CASSRRQGINEKLFF.

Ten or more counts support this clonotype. CDR3 amino acids: CASPTPRDSDYEQYF. The CDR3 nucleotides read TGTGCCAGCCCCACCCCCCGAGACAGTGACTACGAGCAGTACTTC. The genes are TRBV6-2 or TRBV6-3 and TRBJ2-7; possible D gene TRBD1, 5 bases. Germline V gives CDR1 MNHEY, CDR2 SVGEGT. The CDR3 covers 15 residues. V was pared by 8 bases and J by 3 bases, with 20 bases between.

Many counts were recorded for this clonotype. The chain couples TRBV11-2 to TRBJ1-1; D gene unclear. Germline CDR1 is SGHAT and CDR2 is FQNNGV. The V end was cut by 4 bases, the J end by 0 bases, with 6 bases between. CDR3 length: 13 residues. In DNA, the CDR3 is TGTGCCAGCAGCTCGGGGATGAACACTGAAGCTTTCTTT. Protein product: CASSSGMNTEAFF.